The rows below give T cell receptor beta chains drawn from one sample of a study of cytomegalovirus exposure and HLA in healthy donors. The table came from immunoSEQ multiplex PCR; TCRdb's copy has only in-frame clones and leaves some out. Here the sample spans about 130,000 clones, 80% being singletons. The sequenced material came from PBMCs. These receptors all stem from a man in his forties in good health and CMV-seronegative. The CDR3 runs from the conserved cysteine through the conserved F or W. D genes are given only for firm matches. Expanded clones are given a class, and other clones once, few, many or no size at all.

V gene	clone size	J gene	D gene	CDR3 protein	CDR3 DNA
TRBV5-6	NA	TRBJ1-6	TRBD1	CASSFGTGADSPLHF	TGTGCCAGCAGCTTTGGGACAGGGGCTGATTCACCCCTCCACTTT
TRBV10-1	NA	TRBJ1-1	NA	CASSENIPGQLNTEAFF	TGCGCCAGCAGTGAAAACATACCGGGACAACTGAACACTGAAGCTTTCTTT
TRBV28	NA	TRBJ1-4	TRBD1	CASSPGQLNEKLFF	TGTGCCAGCAGTCCGGGACAGCTGAATGAAAAACTGTTTTTT
TRBV27	NA	TRBJ1-1	NA	CASSLSRQGEAFF	TGTGCCAGCAGTTTATCGAGGCAGGGTGAAGCTTTCTTT
TRBV6-5	NA	TRBJ1-2	NA	CASSETSNYGYTF	TGTGCCAGCAGTGAGACATCTAACTATGGCTACACCTTC
TRBV10-3	NA	TRBJ2-6	TRBD1	CAISPGQGASPGANVLTF	TGTGCCATCAGTCCGGGACAGGGGGCATCCCCTGGGGCCAACGTCCTGACTTTC
TRBV29-1	NA	TRBJ2-7	NA	CSAGESGRGYEQYF	TGCAGCGCTGGTGAGTCCGGCAGGGGTTACGAGCAGTACTTC
TRBV7-2	NA	TRBJ2-1	TRBD1	CASSFTGGSYNEQFF	TGTGCCAGCAGCTTTACAGGGGGCTCCTACAATGAGCAGTTCTTC
TRBV4-1	NA	TRBJ1-1	TRBD1	CASSQPDRGPTEAFF	TGCGCCAGCAGCCAACCCGACAGGGGGCCCACTGAAGCTTTCTTT
TRBV30	few	TRBJ2-1	TRBD2	CAWTSGYNEQFF	TGTGCCTGGACTAGCGGGTACAATGAGCAGTTCTTC
TRBV7-2	NA	TRBJ2-7	TRBD2	CASSPGGLDGGEQYF	TGTGCCAGCAGCCCCGGAGGACTAGACGGAGGGGAGCAGTACTTC
TRBV4-1	NA	TRBJ2-3	TRBD2	CASSQGPSGSSTDTQYF	TGCGCCAGCAGCCAAGGTCCTAGCGGGAGCTCGACAGATACGCAGTATTTT
TRBV4-1	NA	TRBJ1-4	NA	CASSQGQGLGGTNEKLFF	TGCGCCAGCAGCCAAGGGCAGGGTCTGGGAGGGACTAATGAAAAACTGTTTTTT
TRBV5-6	once	TRBJ2-1	NA	CASSLDYPGEQFF	TGTGCCAGCAGCTTGGATTACCCAGGTGAGCAGTTCTTC
TRBV30	NA	TRBJ2-7	NA	CAWSDARQYYEQYF	TGTGCCTGGAGTGACGCCCGACAGTACTACGAGCAGTACTTC
TRBV6-1	NA	TRBJ2-6	NA	CASSEEGSGANVLTF	TGTGCCAGCAGTGAAGAGGGGTCTGGGGCCAACGTCCTGACTTTC
TRBV2	NA	TRBJ2-3	TRBD2	CASENLLAGRDTQYF	TGTGCCAGCGAGAATCTTCTAGCGGGAAGAGATACGCAGTATTTT
TRBV7-7	NA	TRBJ1-1	NA	CASSLSGVNTEAFF	TGTGCCAGCAGCTTATCAGGGGTGAACACTGAAGCTTTCTTT
TRBV6-5	NA	TRBJ2-7	TRBD1	CASSYSVLTGGYEQYF	TGTGCCAGCAGTTACTCGGTTCTTACAGGGGGCTACGAGCAGTACTTC
TRBV2	NA	TRBJ2-3	TRBD1	CASTGRTGGTDTQYF	TGTGCCAGCACCGGACGTACAGGGGGGACAGATACGCAGTATTTT
TRBV5-4	NA	TRBJ1-6	NA	CASSLGGRRLDSPLHF	TGTGCCAGCAGCTTGGGGGGCAGGCGATTAGATTCACCCCTCCACTTT
TRBV29-1	NA	TRBJ2-5	NA	CSVGRGVGETQYF	TGCAGCGTGGGCAGGGGAGTGGGGGAGACCCAGTACTTC
TRBV28	NA	TRBJ1-2	TRBD1	CASSRTGKIYGYTF	TGTGCCAGCAGTCGGACAGGGAAAATCTATGGCTACACCTTC
TRBV18	NA	TRBJ2-7	TRBD2	CASSPLTSPTSYEQYF	TGTGCCAGCTCACCCTTGACTAGCCCTACATCCTACGAGCAGTACTTC
TRBV27	NA	TRBJ1-2	NA	CASSLSTGNYGYTF	TGTGCCAGCAGTTTATCTACAGGAAACTATGGCTACACCTTC
TRBV27	few	TRBJ1-5	NA	CASSLFQGQPQHF	TGTGCCAGCAGTTTATTCCAGGGCCAGCCCCAGCATTTT
TRBV2	NA	TRBJ1-1	TRBD1	CASRRDRETTEAFF	TGTGCCAGCAGGCGAGACAGGGAGACCACTGAAGCTTTCTTT
TRBV7-2	NA	TRBJ2-7	TRBD2	CASLAGHEQYF	TGTGCCAGTCTAGCGGGGCACGAGCAGTACTTC
TRBV5-8	NA	TRBJ1-3	TRBD1	CASSFTTGNPLSGNTIYF	TGTGCCAGCAGCTTTACGACAGGGAACCCACTCTCTGGAAACACCATATATTTT
TRBV5-4	NA	TRBJ2-4	TRBD1	CASSLNKAGGRNIQYF	TGTGCCAGCAGCTTAAATAAGGCAGGGGGTAGAAACATTCAGTACTTC
TRBV18	NA	TRBJ2-1	TRBD2	CASGMSGGAYNEQFF	TGTGCCAGCGGAATGAGCGGGGGGGCCTACAATGAGCAGTTCTTC
TRBV5-1	NA	TRBJ1-1	NA	CASSLVERGIEAFF	TGCGCCAGCAGCTTGGTAGAGCGGGGGATTGAAGCTTTCTTT
TRBV28	once	TRBJ2-3	TRBD1	CASSSRPGQGTDTQYF	TGTGCCAGCAGTTCCCGGCCGGGACAGGGCACAGATACGCAGTATTTT
TRBV10-1	NA	TRBJ2-2	TRBD1	CASSESTPRDRGRTNTGELFF	TGCGCCAGCAGTGAGTCTACCCCTAGAGACAGGGGGCGAACGAACACCGGGGAGCTGTTTTTT
TRBV7-2	NA	TRBJ2-3	TRBD2	CASSLSAGGTDTQYF	TGTGCCAGCAGCTTGTCAGCGGGGGGCACAGATACGCAGTATTTT